This T cell receptor (beta chain) was observed in a study of radiotherapy plus CTLA-4 blockade in lung cancer. Details on this clone: Its antigen is still unknown. The germline gene is not matched at one end of the junction; a read error may be the cause.

In germline, CDR1 is SSHAT, CDR2 FNYEAQ (reference sequence). This CDR3 spans 15 amino acids. TCRdb's table, derived via immunoSEQ multiplex PCR, lists solely in-frame clones and lacks some. The data show roughly 120,000 clones, with roughly 77% seen just once and 3.3% held by the top ten. Focal radiation with ipilimumab CTLA-4 blockade was given to patients with chemo-refractory metastatic non-small-cell lung cancer. Study outcomes and limitations: Response was reportedly best predicted by early blood T cell clone dynamics, with interferon-beta. There was expansion of tumor-derived TCR clones in blood after radiotherapy plus ipilimumab.

J is TRBJ2-7 and V is TRBV7-7; tentative D call: TRBD2 (6 bases). This sample comprised peripheral blood, obtained from a patient treated with radiotherapy plus ipilimumab. The sequence was obtained from a human donor with non-small cell lung cancer that progressed on radiotherapy plus ipilimumab. Some clones in this sample may be carry-over from other donors' samples. CDR3 nucleotide sequence: TGTGCTAGCAGCCCCCTGGGGAGGAGCTCCTACGAGCAGTGCTTC. Residues: CASSPLGRSSYEQCF.